The 19 T cell receptor beta chains presented below share a single source sample, sequenced in a study of cytomegalovirus exposure and HLA in healthy donors. The PCR contained 60 Vbeta and 13 Jbeta primers. The table came from immunoSEQ multiplex PCR; TCRdb's copy has only in-frame clones and leaves some out. The repertoire includes 130,000 or so clones, approximately 71% of them detected once, and over 0.9% sits in the top ten. The sample taken for sequencing was PBMCs. These receptors were collected from a woman in her fifties or sixties in good health and CMV-seronegative.

The genes are TRBV5-1 and TRBJ2-7, with TRBD2 matching over 10 bases. The CDR3 sequence is 14 residues long. Per the germline V gene, CDR1 is SGHRS and CDR2 is YFSETQ. V lost 7 bases to trimming and J lost 4 bases; unmatched junction nucleotides: 8. The CDR3 nucleotides are TGCGCCAGCCGAGCGGGAGGGCCAAGATACGAGCAGTACTTC. As protein: CASRAGGPRYEQYF.

The V gene is TRBV13, the J gene TRBJ2-7; 7 nucleotides align to TRBD1. The germline V gene has CDR1 PRHDT and CDR2 FYEKMQ (reference sequence). The CDR3 is 14 amino acids. The V and J ends lost 0 bases and 2 bases, in that order; junction bases with no gene match: 1. DNA of the CDR3: TGTGCCAGCAGCTTAGGGGACAGGACCTACGAGCAGTACTTC. It encodes CASSLGDRTYEQYF.

The chain couples TRBV9 to TRBJ2-3; 14 nucleotides agree with TRBD2. The CDR3 extends over 15 amino acids. The V segment lost 0 bases and the J segment 6 bases; nucleotides outside the gene matches: 0. Germline CDR1 reads SGDLS; CDR2 reads YYNGEE. The CDR3 bases are TGTGCCAGCAGCGTAGGGACTAGCGGGGGGGATACGCAGTATTTT. This encodes CASSVGTSGGDTQYF.

The rearrangement links TRBV30 to TRBJ1-1; D unresolved. CDR1 GTSNPN and CDR2 SVGIG come from the germline V gene (reference sequence). The CDR3 sequence is 12 residues long. The V gene lost 4 bases and the J gene lost 1 base, with 7 bases spanning the gap. CDR3: CAWIRENTEAFF. The DNA for the CDR3 is TGTGCCTGGATTCGGGAGAACACTGAAGCTTTCTTT. The full variable domain, completed using reference TRBV30 and TRBJ1-1, is SQTIHQWPATLVQPVGSPLSLECTVEGTSNPNLYWYRQAAGRGLQLLFYSVGIGQISSEVPQNLSASRPQDRQFILSSKKLLLSDSGFYLCAWIRENTEAFFGQGTRLTVV.

The genes are TRBV7-7 and TRBJ1-4; D call uncertain. Trimming cost V 2 bases and J 5 bases, with 6 bases left between them. CDR1 is SSHAT and CDR2 is FNYEAQ in the germline V gene (reference sequence). The CDR3 consists of 13 residues. The CDR3 protein is CASSLNWNEKLFF. CDR3 sequence (DNA): TGTGCCAGCAGCTTAAACTGGAATGAAAAACTGTTTTTT. The full variable domain, rest sourced from reference TRBV7-7 and TRBJ1-4, is GAGVSQSPRYKVTKRGQDVTLRCDPISSHATLYWYQQALGQGPEFLTYFNYEAQPDKSGLPSDRFSAERPEGSISTLTIQRTEQRDSAMYRCASSLNWNEKLFFGSGTQLSVL.

In its sample, this clone was seen a few times. The chain joins TRBV5-1 to TRBJ1-1, with no clear D. Trimming stripped 5 bases from V and 1 base from J, with 15 bases between. Per the germline V gene, CDR1 is SGHRS and CDR2 is YFSETQ. The CDR3 runs 15 residues. The CDR3 reads CASSKSEHTNTEAFF. The CDR3 bases are TGCGCCAGCAGTAAGTCTGAGCATACGAACACTGAAGCTTTCTTT. Filled out from reference TRBV5-1 and TRBJ1-1, the complete variable domain reads KAGVTQTPRYLIKTRGQQVTLSCSPISGHRSVSWYQQTPGQGLQFLFEYFSETQRNKGNFPGRFSGRQFSNSRSEMNVSTLELGDSALYLCASSKSEHTNTEAFFGQGTRLTVV.

The table lists this clone with a count of one. This sequence joins TRBV29-1 and TRBJ1-2, with 8 nucleotides matching TRBD1. The CDR3 runs 13 residues. CDR1 is SQVTM and CDR2 is ANQGSEA in the germline V gene. V gave up 7 bases and J gave up 6 bases; unmatched junction bases: 10. CDR3 bases: TGCAGCGCGCGACAGGGGCTCAGGGATGGCTACACCTTC. Encoded protein: CSARQGLRDGYTF.

The chain recombines TRBV5-1 with TRBJ2-2; D perhaps matches TRBD1 (6 bases). Germline lookup yields CDR1 SGHRS and CDR2 YFSETQ. CDR3 length: 15 residues. V was pared by 4 bases and J by 0 bases, with 10 bases between. The CDR3, as DNA: TGCGCCAGCAGCGACGGACAGTCGAACACCGGGGAGCTGTTTTTT. Residues: CASSDGQSNTGELFF.

The genes are TRBV5-1 and TRBJ2-3, with 11 bases that match TRBD2. With 4 bases clipped from V and 5 bases from J, the junction kept 9 bases outside the gene matches. From germline, CDR1 is SGHRS and CDR2 YFSETQ. The CDR3 has 16 residues. In DNA form, the CDR3 reads TGCGCCAGCAGCGGAATTTTAGCGGGAGGGCAAGATACGCAGTATTTT. It yields the protein CASSGILAGGQDTQYF. The variable domain in full, with the rest retrieved from reference TRBV5-1 and TRBJ2-3, is KAGVTQTPRYLIKTRGQQVTLSCSPISGHRSVSWYQQTPGQGLQFLFEYFSETQRNKGNFPGRFSGRQFSNSRSEMNVSTLELGDSALYLCASSGILAGGQDTQYFGPGTRLTVL.

The V and J genes are TRBV10-3 and TRBJ2-5; TRBD2 matches 13 bases. The germline CDR1 and CDR2 sequences are ENHRY and SYGVKD. This CDR3 has 17 residues. V lost 5 bases to trimming and J lost 0 bases; unmatched junction nucleotides: 6. The CDR3 DNA sequence: TGTGCCATCAGTCCTGGGACTAGCGGGATGTACCAAGAGACCCAGTACTTC. Its translation: CAISPGTSGMYQETQYF.

The chain links TRBV28 to TRBJ1-5; D gene ambiguous. The germline V gene encodes CDR1 MDHEN and CDR2 SYDVKM. With 3 bases removed from V and 9 bases from J, the gap between germline ends came to 15 bases. This CDR3 is 14 amino acids long. CDR3 residues: CASSLNRPSSPQHF. The CDR3 coding sequence is TGTGCCAGCAGTTTGAACAGACCTTCCTCGCCCCAGCATTTT.

The gene calls are TRBV5-8 and TRBJ2-2; D uncertain. With 1 base removed from V and 1 base from J, the gap between germline ends came to 8 bases. Germline V CDR1 and CDR2: SGHTS, YDEGEE. CDR3 length equals 15 residues. The CDR3 loop reads CASSLLTLNTGELFF. CDR3 DNA: TGTGCCAGCAGCTTGCTAACTTTGAACACCGGGGAGCTGTTTTTT.

This clone was recorded a few times. The chain carries TRBV6-1 and TRBJ1-2, with D unclear. This CDR3 has 13 residues. Germline CDR1 and CDR2: MNHNS and SASEGT. Trimming pared 1 base from V and 4 bases from J, leaving 7 bases between. This CDR3 is CASSEEPGYGYTF. CDR3 bases: TGTGCCAGCAGTGAAGAGCCTGGCTATGGCTACACCTTC.

There are a few counts of this clone. J is TRBJ1-2 and V is TRBV5-1; 7 bases map to TRBD1. The V and J ends lost 0 bases and 2 bases, in that order; junction bases with no gene match: 4. Germline loops: CDR1 SGHRS, CDR2 YFSETQ. The CDR3 runs 15 residues. CDR3 sequence: CASSLAAGGNYGYTF. CDR3 DNA sequence: TGCGCCAGCAGCTTGGCGGCAGGGGGAAACTATGGCTACACCTTC.

This clone was recorded a few times. The V gene is TRBV10-3, the J gene TRBJ1-4; tentatively, D is TRBD1 (5 bases). Germline values: CDR1 ENHRY, CDR2 SYGVKD. Trimming removed 8 bases from V and 5 bases from J, with 12 bases in between. There are 13 residues in the CDR3. The CDR3 DNA reads as TGTGCCATCCGAACAGGTTGGAATGAAAAACTGTTTTTT. It yields the protein CAIRTGWNEKLFF.

The rearrangement uses TRBV7-8 and TRBJ1-2, with TRBD1 as a possible D gene (6 bases). Deletions cut 1 base from V and 12 bases from J, with 24 bases between. Germline assignment: CDR1 SGHVS and CDR2 FQNEAQ. There are 16 residues in the CDR3. The CDR3 sequence is CASSLGRGGSPSFDTF. As DNA, the CDR3 is TGTGCCAGCAGCTTAGGTCGAGGGGGATCCCCGAGTTTTGACACCTTC.

The rearrangement joins TRBV28 to TRBJ2-3; TRBD2 agrees at 9 bases. CDR1 and CDR2 (germline): MDHEN, SYDVKM. V lost 6 bases to trimming and J lost 2 bases; unmatched junction nucleotides: 15. This CDR3 has 18 amino acids. CDR3 DNA sequence: TGTGCCAGCAGCCGCGGACTAGCGCTTAGGAGGGACACAGATACGCAGTATTTT. Translating it yields CASSRGLALRRDTDTQYF.

This chain links TRBV28 with TRBJ2-1, with 7 bases that match TRBD2. This CDR3 has 14 residues. The V gene's germline CDR1 is MDHEN and CDR2 SYDVKM. Unmatched junction bases numbered 10, after V lost 5 bases and J lost 9 bases. The CDR3 nucleotides are TGTGCCAGCAGTCCCAGGAAGCGGGGATTTGAGCAGTTCTTC. Protein: CASSPRKRGFEQFF.

The V gene is TRBV29-1, the J gene TRBJ2-2; no definite D call. Germline CDR1 SQVTM, CDR2 ANQGSEA. V was shortened by 3 bases and J by 1 base, with 9 bases between the two germline ends. The CDR3 has 14 residues. This CDR3 reads CSVDRHGNTGELFF. The DNA for the CDR3 is TGCAGCGTTGATCGTCACGGGAACACCGGGGAGCTGTTTTTT.